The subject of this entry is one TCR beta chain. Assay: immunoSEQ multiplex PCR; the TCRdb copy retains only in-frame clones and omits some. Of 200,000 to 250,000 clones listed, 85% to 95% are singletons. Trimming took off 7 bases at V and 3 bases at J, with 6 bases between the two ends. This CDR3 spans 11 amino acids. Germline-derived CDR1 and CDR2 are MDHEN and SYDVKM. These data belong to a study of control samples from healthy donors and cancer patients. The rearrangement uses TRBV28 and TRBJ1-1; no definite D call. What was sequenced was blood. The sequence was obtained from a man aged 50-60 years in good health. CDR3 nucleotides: TGTGCCAGCACAGCATACACTGAAGCTTTCTTT. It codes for CASTAYTEAFF.